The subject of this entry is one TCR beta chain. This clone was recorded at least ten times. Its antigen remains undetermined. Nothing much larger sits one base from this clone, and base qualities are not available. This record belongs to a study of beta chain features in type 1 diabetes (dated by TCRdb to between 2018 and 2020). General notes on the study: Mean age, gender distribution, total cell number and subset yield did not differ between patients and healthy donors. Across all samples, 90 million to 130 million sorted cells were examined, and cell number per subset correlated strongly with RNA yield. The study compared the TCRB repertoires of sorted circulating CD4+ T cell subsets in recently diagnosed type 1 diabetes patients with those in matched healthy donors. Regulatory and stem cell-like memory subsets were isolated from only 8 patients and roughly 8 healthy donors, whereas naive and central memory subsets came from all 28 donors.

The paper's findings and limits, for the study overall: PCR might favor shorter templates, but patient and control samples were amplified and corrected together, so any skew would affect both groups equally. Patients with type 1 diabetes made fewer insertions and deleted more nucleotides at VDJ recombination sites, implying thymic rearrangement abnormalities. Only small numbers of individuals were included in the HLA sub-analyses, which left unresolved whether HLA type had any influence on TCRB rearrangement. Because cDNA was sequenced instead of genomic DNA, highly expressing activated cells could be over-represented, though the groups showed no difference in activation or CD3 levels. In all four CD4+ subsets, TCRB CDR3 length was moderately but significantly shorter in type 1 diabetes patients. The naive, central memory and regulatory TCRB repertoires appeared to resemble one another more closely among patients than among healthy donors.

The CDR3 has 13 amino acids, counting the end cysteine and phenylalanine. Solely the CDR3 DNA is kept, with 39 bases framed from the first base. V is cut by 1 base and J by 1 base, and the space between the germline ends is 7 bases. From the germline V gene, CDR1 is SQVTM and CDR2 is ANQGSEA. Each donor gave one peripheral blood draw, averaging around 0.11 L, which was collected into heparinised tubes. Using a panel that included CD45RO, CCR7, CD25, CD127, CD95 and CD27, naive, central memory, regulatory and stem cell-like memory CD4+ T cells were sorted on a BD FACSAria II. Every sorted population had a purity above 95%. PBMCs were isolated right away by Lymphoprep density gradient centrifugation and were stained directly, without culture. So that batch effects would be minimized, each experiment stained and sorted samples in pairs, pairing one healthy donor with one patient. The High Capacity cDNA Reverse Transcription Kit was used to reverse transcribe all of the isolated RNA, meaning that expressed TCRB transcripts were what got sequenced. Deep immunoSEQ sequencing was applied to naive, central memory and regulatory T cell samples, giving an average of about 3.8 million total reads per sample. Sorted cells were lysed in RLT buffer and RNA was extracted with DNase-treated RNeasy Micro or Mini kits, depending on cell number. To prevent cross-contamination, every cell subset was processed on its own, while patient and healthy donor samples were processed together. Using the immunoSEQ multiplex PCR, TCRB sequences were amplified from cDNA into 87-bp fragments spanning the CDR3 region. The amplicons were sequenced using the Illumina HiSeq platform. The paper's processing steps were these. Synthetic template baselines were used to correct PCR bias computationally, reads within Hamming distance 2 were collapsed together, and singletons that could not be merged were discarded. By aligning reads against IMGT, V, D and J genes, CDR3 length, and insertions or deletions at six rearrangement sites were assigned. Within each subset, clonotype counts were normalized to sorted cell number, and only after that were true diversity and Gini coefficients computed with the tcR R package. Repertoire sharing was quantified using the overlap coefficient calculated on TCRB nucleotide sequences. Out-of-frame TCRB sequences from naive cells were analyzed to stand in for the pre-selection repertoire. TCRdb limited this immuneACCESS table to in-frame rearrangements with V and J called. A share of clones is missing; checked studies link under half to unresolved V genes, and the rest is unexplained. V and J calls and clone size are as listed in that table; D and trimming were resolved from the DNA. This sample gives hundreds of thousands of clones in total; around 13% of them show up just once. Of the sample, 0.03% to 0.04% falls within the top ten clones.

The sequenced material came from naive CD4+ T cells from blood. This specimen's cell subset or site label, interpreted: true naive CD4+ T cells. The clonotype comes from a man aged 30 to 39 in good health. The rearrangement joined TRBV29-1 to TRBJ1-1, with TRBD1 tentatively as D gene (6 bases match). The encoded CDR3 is CSVEGTANTEAFF. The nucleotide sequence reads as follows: TGCAGCGTTGAAGGGACAGCGAACACTGAAGCTTTCTTT.